These 19 T cell receptor beta chains originate from one sample sequenced in a study of blood T cell repertoires in COVID-19. The data were produced by immunoSEQ multiplex PCR, yet TCRdb's version contains in-frame clones alone and is incomplete. The data contain roughly 70,000 clones, around 88% of them singletons. Sequencing was performed on peripheral blood. The origin of the receptors is a woman in her 70s with acute or convalescent COVID-19.

The chain combines TRBV27 with TRBJ1-2; 7 positions agree with TRBD1. This CDR3 spans 15 amino acids. Germline CDR1 reads MNHEY; CDR2 reads SMNVEV (reference sequence). With 7 bases clipped from V and 4 bases from J, the junction kept 12 bases outside the gene matches. The CDR3 region has the DNA TGTGCCAGCACCATAAGACAGGGTACCTCCTATGGCTACACCTTC. It specifies CASTIRQGTSYGYTF.

The rearrangement joins TRBV7-2 to TRBJ2-7, with 7 positions matching TRBD1. This CDR3 is 14 amino acids long. V trimming: 4 bases; J trimming: 7 bases; junction bases outside the gene matches: 10. Per the germline V gene, CDR1 is SGHTA and CDR2 is FQGNSA. The CDR3 nucleotides are TGTGCCAGCAGCTCTCCCTCCGACAGGGCGGAGCAGTACTTC. Residues: CASSSPSDRAEQYF.

The rearrangement links TRBV19 to TRBJ2-2; the match to TRBD1 covers 8 bases. CDR1 and CDR2 from the germline V gene are LNHDA and SQIVND (reference sequence). V shed 1 base, J shed 7 bases, and the junction held 8 bases outside the gene matches. CDR3 size: 16 residues. This CDR3 is CASSIVGRGLNGELFF. The CDR3 DNA reads TGTGCCAGTAGTATAGTGGGCAGGGGGCTGAACGGGGAGCTGTTTTTT.

This chain joins TRBV20-1 and TRBJ1-2; D is possibly TRBD1 (5 bases). The CDR3 is 10 residues long. V was trimmed by 2 bases and J by 7 bases, leaving 5 bases between them. Germline CDR1 is DFQATT and CDR2 is SNEGSKA (reference sequence). The CDR3 bases are TGCAGTGCTAGAAGGGGTGGCTACACCTTC. Protein sequence: CSARRGGYTF.

This rearrangement joins TRBV21-1 to TRBJ1-1; TRBD1 is the table's D call, not checked against the DNA. TRBV21-1 is a pseudogene locus. CDR3 size: 20 residues. CDR3 bases: TGTGCCAGCAGCAAAGGTGTCGGAACAGGGGGCGCTGGGTGTGGAACTGAAGCTTTCTTT. Translation: CASSKGVGTGGAGCGTEAFF.

The rearrangement links TRBV29-1 to TRBJ1-1, with 8 bases identical to TRBD1. V lost 3 bases and J lost 5; bases outside the gene matches: 8. CDR1 and CDR2 (germline): SQVTM, ANQGSEA. The CDR3 is 14 residues long. Here the CDR3 DNA reads TGCAGCGTTGAGCGACAGGGGCCGGGGACTGAAGCTTTCTTT. Translated, it gives CSVERQGPGTEAFF.

The V gene is TRBV5-1, the J gene TRBJ2-7, with TRBD2 as a possible D gene (6 bases). The germline V and J ends were trimmed by 5 bases and 1 base, with 10 bases remaining between them. Germline V CDR1 and CDR2: SGHRS, YFSETQ. This CDR3 is built from 13 residues. CDR3 nucleotide sequence: TGCGCCAGCAGGGAGGGAATATCCTACGAGCAGTACTTC. As protein: CASREGISYEQYF.

The chain is built from TRBV28 and TRBJ1-2; tentative D call: TRBD1 (6 bases). CDR3 length: 14 residues. Per the germline V gene, CDR1 is MDHEN and CDR2 is SYDVKM. Trimming took off 5 bases at V and 5 bases at J, with 15 bases between the two ends. DNA for the CDR3: TGTGCCAGCAGTGCCGGGGACAAAGGATATGGCTACACCTTC. It yields the protein CASSAGDKGYGYTF.

The chain is built from TRBV14 and TRBJ1-5; 7 nucleotides match TRBD1. After removal of 1 base from V and 6 bases from J, the junction contained 6 bases not matched to a gene. The CDR3 has 15 residues. Germline CDR1 is SGHDN and CDR2 is FVKESK. The CDR3 coding sequence is TGTGCCAGCAGCCAAGGAGACAGGGACTCTCAGCCCCAGCATTTT. Its translation: CASSQGDRDSQPQHF.

J is TRBJ1-5 and V is TRBV6-6, with 7 bases fitting TRBD1. Germline V CDR1 and CDR2: MNHNY, SVGAGI (reference sequence). The CDR3 contains 18 residues. J was trimmed by 0 bases and V by 5 bases; bases with no gene match: 13. The CDR3 sequence is CASSPLGQLLYSNQPQHF. The CDR3 DNA reads TGTGCCAGCAGTCCCCTGGGACAGCTCCTCTATAGCAATCAGCCCCAGCATTTT.

The rearrangement uses TRBV5-1 and TRBJ2-1; D gene uncertain. Trimming left V 0 bases short and J 12 bases short, with 22 bases between. The CDR3 sequence is 16 residues long. CDR1 and CDR2 (germline): SGHRS, YFSETQ. The CDR3 nucleotides are TGCGCCAGCAGCTTGGCTCCTGTGGCCGCCCGATTTGGGCAGTTCTTC. Its translation: CASSLAPVAARFGQFF.

This chain connects TRBV29-1 to TRBJ2-3; 13 bases match TRBD2. Germline V gene data show CDR1 as SQVTM and CDR2 as ANQGSEA. The V segment lost 4 bases and the J segment 4 bases; nucleotides outside the gene matches: 2. This CDR3 contains 14 residues. The CDR3 loop reads CSVGGLAGADTQYF. The CDR3 nucleotides read TGCAGCGTTGGAGGACTAGCGGGAGCAGATACGCAGTATTTT.

This chain connects TRBV6-5 to TRBJ1-1; tentatively, D is TRBD1 (6 bases). Per the germline V gene, CDR1 is MNHEY and CDR2 is SVGAGI. V shed 6 bases and J shed 6 bases, with 20 bases lying between them. This CDR3 is 15 amino acids long. CDR3 protein: CASRSQGLGVSEAFF. The CDR3 DNA reads TGTGCCAGCAGGTCTCAGGGGTTGGGGGTTTCTGAAGCTTTCTTT.

The V and J genes are TRBV7-8 and TRBJ2-7; 7 nucleotides agree with TRBD1. The ends lost 5 bases at V and 0 bases at J; junction bases unmatched: 10. Looked up from germline, CDR1 is SGHVS and CDR2 is FQNEAQ. This CDR3 spans 16 amino acids. The CDR3 coding sequence is TGTGCCAGCAGCGTAGGGGTTAGACAGGGCTCCTACGAGCAGTACTTC. This gives the protein CASSVGVRQGSYEQYF.

The V and J genes are TRBV28 and TRBJ1-6; 8 bases are a match to TRBD1. The V gene end was trimmed by 8 bases and the J gene end by 5 bases; junction bases not matched to a gene: 5. Germline-derived CDR1 and CDR2 are MDHEN and SYDVKM. There are 14 residues in the CDR3. In DNA form, the CDR3 reads TGTGCCAGCGGAGGGACAGGAAATAATTCACCCCTCCACTTT. Protein: CASGGTGNNSPLHF.

This clone was found once. This chain joins TRBV4-1 and TRBJ1-4; TRBD1 is a possible D gene (5 bases). Per germline, CDR1 MGHRA and CDR2 YSYEKL. The CDR3 is 14 residues long. Trimming stripped 1 base from V and 15 bases from J, with 18 bases between. CDR3 bases: TGCGCCAGCAGCCAAGTGGGTCGGGGGAGGTTGGTGTTTTTT. It specifies CASSQVGRGRLVFF.

V is TRBV4-1 and J is TRBJ1-2, with 9 positions matching TRBD1. The V gene end was trimmed by 1 base and the J gene end by 8 bases; junction bases not matched to a gene: 8. The CDR3 covers 15 residues. CDR1 MGHRA and CDR2 YSYEKL come from the germline V gene. In DNA, the CDR3 is TGCGCCAGCAGCCAAGGGGGACAGGGAGATTGGGGCTACACCTTC. This translates into CASSQGGQGDWGYTF.

The chain employs TRBV11-1 and TRBJ2-7; the D gene is possibly TRBD2 (6 bases). Germline CDR1 SGHAT, CDR2 FQDESV (reference sequence). CDR3 length: 15 amino acids. The V gene lost 3 bases and the J gene lost 2 bases, with 14 bases spanning the gap. The CDR3 DNA is TGTGCCAGCAGCTTTGCGGTTAGCGGCCCCTACGAGCAGTACTTC. It specifies CASSFAVSGPYEQYF.

In DNA form, the CDR3 reads TGTGCCACCAGGGGGGGGTCAGCCAAAAACATTCAGTACTTC. Translation gives CATRGGSAKNIQYF. This rearrangement joins TRBV2 to TRBJ2-4; the D gene could be TRBD1 or TRBD2 (7 bases each). Trimming cost V 10 bases and J 0 bases, with 13 bases left between them. Germline loops: CDR1 SNHLY, CDR2 FYNNEI. This CDR3 comprises 14 residues.